The 4 T cell receptor beta chains presented below share a single source sample, sequenced in a study of tumor and adjacent non-tumor tissue in lung cancer. RNA was extracted from bulk tissue without any cell sorting. Three rounds of nested PCR, following a modified ARM-PCR protocol, produced the TCRbeta library. TCRdb reprocessed the multiplex PCR reads via MiXCR and lists one record per CDR3 protein. The table has around 74,000 distinct CDR3 sequences, about two thirds seen once. The sample comprised lung tumor tissue. These TCRs come from a woman in her seventies with non-small cell lung cancer.

This clonotype was counted a few times. This rearrangement joins TRBV20-1 to TRBJ2-7; possibly TRBD2 for D (5 bases). Looked up from germline, CDR1 is DFQATT and CDR2 is SNEGSKA (reference sequence). The CDR3 consists of 15 residues. The V end lost 0 bases, the J end lost 2 bases, and 14 bases lay between the germline ends. This chain's CDR3 is CSARDDSVTPYEQYF. CDR3 bases: TGCAGTGCTAGAGATGATAGCGTGACCCCCTACGAGCAGTACTTC.

Note on this clonotype: At one boundary the junction diverges from the germline segment, which might be a read error. CDR3 nucleotides: TGTGCCAGCAGTTCAGGCGGGGGATGGGGCGAGCATTACTTC. Translation: CASSSGGGWGEHYF. The V call is TRBV28, the J call TRBJ2-7, with 7 bases aligning to TRBD2. Germline V gene data show CDR1 as MDHEN and CDR2 as SYDVKM. The CDR3 loop spans 14 amino acids.

As for this clonotype: One junction end disagrees with the germline gene, perhaps due to a read error. The chain uses TRBV11-3 and TRBJ2-3, with D maybe TRBD2 (5 bases). The CDR3 covers 13 residues. Germline lookup yields CDR1 SGHNT and CDR2 YENEEA. CDR3 sequence reads: CASSLAMEDTQYF. The CDR3 nucleotides read TGTGCCAGCAGCTTAGCAATGGAGGATACGCAGTACTTT.

This clonotype was seen repeatedly, ten times or more. CDR3 sequence (DNA): TGCGCCAGCAGCCGTAGGGCCGACAGGGGGCCAGCATACGAGCAGTACTTC. It specifies CASSRRADRGPAYEQYF. J is TRBJ2-7 and V is TRBV5-1; 10 bases match TRBD1. Losses at the gene ends were 4 bases for V and 4 bases for J; bases not matched to a gene: 14. The CDR3 sequence is 17 residues long. Germline CDR1 is SGHRS and CDR2 is YFSETQ.